This TCR beta chain was recovered during a study of shared T cell receptors in the human thymus. Clones were read by immunoSEQ multiplex PCR, and TCRdb kept only the in-frame ones, dropping some. The sample has hundreds of thousands of clones; more than 75% are singletons. These data also featured in a second study, about human thymus T cells. This second study says: Thymic and blood repertoires seemed to show skewed V and J gene use.

The sample consisted of thymocytes. The TCR sequence derives from a boy under two years old with a congenital heart defect.

CDR3 sequence: CASSVEGGGNSTDTQYF. The CDR3 DNA reads TGTGCCAGCAGCGTAGAGGGGGGGGGCAATAGCACAGATACGCAGTATTTT. The V and J genes are TRBV9 and TRBJ2-3; TRBD2 is a possible D gene (7 bases). The CDR3 has 17 residues. The V and J ends lost 0 bases and 0 bases respectively, with 14 bases between them. Germline loops: CDR1 SGDLS, CDR2 YYNGEE.